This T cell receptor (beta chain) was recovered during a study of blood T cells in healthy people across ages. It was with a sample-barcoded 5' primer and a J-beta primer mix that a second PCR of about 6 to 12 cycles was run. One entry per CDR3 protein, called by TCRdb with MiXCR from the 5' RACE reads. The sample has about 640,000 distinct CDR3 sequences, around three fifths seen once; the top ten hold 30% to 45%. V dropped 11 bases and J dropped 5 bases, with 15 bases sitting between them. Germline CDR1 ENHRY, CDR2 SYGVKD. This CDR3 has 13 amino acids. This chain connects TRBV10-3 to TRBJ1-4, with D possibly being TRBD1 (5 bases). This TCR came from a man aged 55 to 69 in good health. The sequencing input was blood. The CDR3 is CAAWDGINEKLFF. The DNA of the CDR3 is TGTGCCGCGTGGGACGGAATAAATGAAAAACTGTTTTTT.